This TCR beta chain is from a study of sequential checkpoint blockade in melanoma (dated by TCRdb to the late 2010s). Looking at the study overall: Using 1:1 randomization, the trial assigned patients either to first-line nivolumab followed by ipilimumab (arm A) or to ipilimumab followed by nivolumab (arm B). Maintenance nivolumab came after each of the two trial sequences. The same lesion was the source of roughly 80% of the matched pre- and post-treatment tumor biopsy pairs. Matched tumor biopsies were taken from some 23 patients before treatment and at week 13, after single-agent nivolumab (arm A) or ipilimumab (arm B). DNA from about 100 melanoma tumor samples collected before treatment underwent TCRbeta immunosequencing.

Spanning cysteine to phenylalanine, the CDR3 consists of 13 amino acids. The only DNA kept is the CDR3, 39 bases in frame from the first base. V sheds 0 bases and J sheds 8 bases, leaving 7 bases between their ends. CDR1 and CDR2 (MNHGY, SAAAGT) derive from the germline V gene. There are a few counts of this clone. Its antigen is unknown. Base quality data are lacking; no much larger clone is found one base away. The paper's findings and limits, for the study overall: The response-prediction model combining TCR metrics and mutation burden needs validation in larger, independent patient cohorts. Within-arm analyses of tumor T-cell fraction were constrained by small sample sizes and reduced statistical power. In the nivolumab-first arm (arm A), an association was found between pretreatment tumor TIL clonality and response (P = .04). PD-L1 staining and CD8+ T-cell counts correlated with tumor T-cell fraction and clonality, whereas mutational load did not. Patients with increases in tumor T-cell fraction and clonality by week 13 were approximately 30 times more likely to achieve clinical benefit.

Sample treatment or condition, as interpreted from the label and publication: randomized to nivolumab then ipilimumab (arm A) or the reverse (arm B). No trial patient had received prior DNA-damaging chemotherapy. Samples came from patients with melanoma in CheckMate 064, a randomized, open-label phase II trial of sequential checkpoint blockade. Genomic DNA from formalin-fixed paraffin-embedded (FFPE) tissue samples served as the input for tumor TCR sequencing. The immunoSEQ Assay was used to immunosequence TCRbeta CDR3 regions from genomic DNA. Prior to high-throughput sequencing, genomic DNA was amplified by bias-controlled multiplex PCR. The authors processed their data as follows. To quantify the absolute abundance of each unique TCRbeta CDR3 region, the sequences were collapsed and filtered. Clonality was defined as 1 minus Pielou's evenness and was calculated using productive rearrangements only. Tumor T-cell fraction was computed by normalizing TCRbeta template counts to usable DNA, estimated from several housekeeping genes. A previously published method was used to identify clones whose frequencies were significantly greater in on-treatment samples than in baseline samples. What TCRdb holds here is the immuneACCESS table cut down to in-frame rearrangements. Part of the clones is not present; checked against another copy, under half of the missing clones reflect an unresolved V gene, and the others are unexplained. The V and J calls and the clone size are those of that table, but D and trimming were determined from the DNA. The sample profile shows more than 2,000 clones; around a quarter of them were found once. In total, the top ten clones hold about 10% of the sample.

The rearranged segments are TRBV6-8 and TRBJ2-2; the D gene is unclear. Sequenced material: tumor tissue (inferred from file names), taken from a patient given nivolumab and ipilimumab in sequence. The sequence was collected from a human donor with melanoma. CDR3 loop: CASSYSRWGELFF. The nucleotide sequence reads as follows: TGTGCCAGCAGTTACTCCCGGTGGGGGGAGCTGTTTTTT.